These T cell receptor beta chains were read from a single sample in a study of Graves' ophthalmopathy and Graves' hyperthyroidism. TCRdb reprocessed the multiplex PCR reads with MiXCR, giving one entry per CDR3 protein. Seen here are 200,000 to 300,000 distinct CDR3 sequences, around 45% observed once, and the top ten hold around 47%. The sequenced sample was peripheral blood. The receptors stem from an adult man with Graves' ophthalmopathy. Both conserved end residues are part of each CDR3. Each record gives: CDR3 DNA, CDR3 protein, clone size, CDR3 length, J gene, D gene, V gene. The D gene is left open where the match is weak. The size field is filled for only some rows; it gives once, few, many or a size class.

cdr3_nt: TGCGCCAGCAGTGAGAGTCAGGGGGCCTCCCAAGCTTTCTTT; cdr3_aa: CASSESQGASQAFF; clone_size: .; cdr3_length: 14; j_call: TRBJ1-1; d_call: TRBD1; v_call: TRBV10-2
cdr3_nt: TGTGCCAGCAGCCCGCGCGCACTAGCGGGAGGGCTGAGGGAGACCCAGTACTTC; cdr3_aa: CASSPRALAGGLRETQYF; clone_size: .; cdr3_length: 18; j_call: TRBJ2-5; d_call: TRBD2; v_call: TRBV7-3
cdr3_nt: TGTGCCAGTAGTATTAGACAGGGACCCTCTGAAGCTTTCTTT; cdr3_aa: CASSIRQGPSEAFF; clone_size: .; cdr3_length: 14; j_call: TRBJ1-1; d_call: TRBD1; v_call: TRBV19
cdr3_nt: TGTGCCAGCAGCTTCTCCCGGGACAGAAATGAAGAGACCCAGTACTTC; cdr3_aa: CASSFSRDRNEETQYF; clone_size: .; cdr3_length: 16; j_call: TRBJ2-5; d_call: TRBD1; v_call: TRBV5-1
cdr3_nt: TGCAGCGTGGGACAGGGGGCAAACGAGCAGTACTTC; cdr3_aa: CSVGQGANEQYF; clone_size: .; cdr3_length: 12; j_call: TRBJ2-7; d_call: TRBD1; v_call: TRBV29-1
cdr3_nt: TGCAGTGCCAATAGCGGCCTTACCTACGAGCAGTACTTC; cdr3_aa: CSANSGLTYEQYF; clone_size: .; cdr3_length: 13; j_call: TRBJ2-7; d_call: .; v_call: TRBV20-1
cdr3_nt: TGTGCCAGCAGCCAACTGGGAGGGTCCTCCTACGAGCAGTACTTC; cdr3_aa: CASSQLGGSSYEQYF; clone_size: .; cdr3_length: 15; j_call: TRBJ2-7; d_call: TRBD2; v_call: TRBV11-2
cdr3_nt: TGTGCCAGCAGTGACGAAGGGAGCCGTGAAGCTTTCTTT; cdr3_aa: CASSDEGSREAFF; clone_size: .; cdr3_length: 13; j_call: TRBJ1-1; d_call: .; v_call: TRBV2
cdr3_nt: TGCAGTGCACCGGGCCCCCACTACGAGCAGTACTTC; cdr3_aa: CSAPGPHYEQYF; clone_size: .; cdr3_length: 12; j_call: TRBJ2-7; d_call: .; v_call: TRBV20-1
cdr3_nt: TGTGCCAGCAGCGCCAGGGTGAACACTGAAGCTTTCTTT; cdr3_aa: CASSARVNTEAFF; clone_size: .; cdr3_length: 13; j_call: TRBJ1-1; d_call: .; v_call: TRBV9
cdr3_nt: TGTGCCAGCAGTTTCCAGGGGTCGGGCTACACCTTC; cdr3_aa: CASSFQGSGYTF; clone_size: .; cdr3_length: 12; j_call: TRBJ1-2; d_call: .; v_call: TRBV12-3/TRBV12-4
cdr3_nt: TGTGCCAGTAGTATACCTGGACAGGGCATCGGCGAGCAGTACTTC; cdr3_aa: CASSIPGQGIGEQYF; clone_size: .; cdr3_length: 15; j_call: TRBJ2-7; d_call: TRBD1; v_call: TRBV19
cdr3_nt: TGCGCCAGCAGCTTCGAGTACACCGGGGAGCCGTTTTTT; cdr3_aa: CASSFEYTGEPFF; clone_size: .; cdr3_length: 13; j_call: TRBJ2-2; d_call: .; v_call: TRBV5-1
cdr3_nt: TGTGCCAGCAGCGCACTGGCCTCCTCTGGAAACACCATATATTTT; cdr3_aa: CASSALASSGNTIYF; clone_size: few; cdr3_length: 15; j_call: TRBJ1-3; d_call: .; v_call: TRBV7-2